This passage covers 16 T cell receptor beta chains from one sample sequenced in a study of blood T cell repertoires in COVID-19. Clones were sequenced by immunoSEQ multiplex PCR, and TCRdb holds only the in-frame ones, with some missing. The sample holds 200,000 to 250,000 clones; 85% are singletons and the top ten take under 3.5%. Sequenced sample: peripheral blood. The receptor set was obtained from a man aged 45-65 years who had recovered from COVID-19.

In the case of this clone: The junction departs from the called germline gene at one end, perhaps through a read error. This chain links TRBV11-3 with TRBJ2-7; TRBD1 is a possible D gene (6 bases). CDR3 length equals 13 residues. The germline V gene has CDR1 SGHNT and CDR2 YENEEA. DNA for the CDR3: TGTGCCAGCAGCTTAGTTACAGGGTTGAGAAACCCGTTC. This codes for CASSLVTGLRNPF.

The chain employs TRBV27 and TRBJ1-2, with TRBD1 as a possible D gene (6 bases). Germline-derived CDR1 and CDR2 are MNHEY and SMNVEV (reference sequence). CDR3 length equals 14 residues. V shed 2 bases and J shed 0 bases, with 7 bases lying between them. The CDR3 coding sequence is TGTGCCAGCAGTTTAAGGGGGACTAACTATGGCTACACCTTC. As protein: CASSLRGTNYGYTF.

The rearrangement joins TRBV30 to TRBJ2-1; maybe TRBD2 (5 bases). Trimming took 0 bases from V and 12 from J, leaving 9 bases between them. Per the germline V gene, CDR1 is GTSNPN and CDR2 is SVGIG (reference sequence). CDR3 length: 11 amino acids. The CDR3 region has the DNA TGTGCCTGGAGTGTACTAGTGGGGCAGTTCTTC. The encoded protein is CAWSVLVGQFF.

The V call is TRBV5-4, the J call TRBJ1-3; a weak D match, TRBD1 (5 bases). Germline assignment: CDR1 SGHNT and CDR2 YYREEE (reference sequence). This CDR3 has 16 amino acids. Trimming left V 0 bases short and J 1 base short, with 11 bases between. The CDR3 protein is CASSLEGRRSGNTIYF. CDR3 coding DNA: TGTGCCAGCAGCTTGGAGGGGAGGAGGTCTGGAAACACCATATATTTT.

A few counts support this clone. The chain combines TRBV18 with TRBJ1-5; a possible D gene is TRBD1 (6 bases). This CDR3 contains 13 residues. Trimming took off 9 bases at V and 3 bases at J, with 12 bases between the two ends. Germline V gene sequence: CDR1 KGHSH, CDR2 LQKENI. The CDR3 region is CASTTGANQPQHF. CDR3 bases: TGTGCCAGTACGACAGGAGCCAATCAGCCCCAGCATTTT.

This rearrangement joins TRBV11-2 to TRBJ2-7, with 7 nucleotides matching TRBD2. Germline lookup yields CDR1 SGHAT and CDR2 FQNNGV. With V trimmed by 3 bases and J by 3 bases, 5 bases remained unmatched. This CDR3 is 14 amino acids long. In nucleotides, the CDR3 is TGTGCCAGCAGCTTTGGGGGGGTTAGCTACGAGCAGTACTTC. Its protein product is CASSFGGVSYEQYF.

The genes are TRBV2 and TRBJ2-7; D remains ambiguous. Per the germline V gene, CDR1 is SNHLY and CDR2 is FYNNEI. With 5 bases removed from V and 6 bases from J, the gap between germline ends came to 11 bases. CDR3 length equals 12 residues. The CDR3 protein is CASSPSRSEQYF. Written as DNA, the CDR3 is TGTGCCAGCAGTCCATCTAGATCCGAGCAGTACTTC.

This chain uses TRBV24-1 with TRBJ2-1; 16 bases are a match to TRBD2. The trim removed 9 bases at V and 6 bases at J, leaving 7 bases unmatched. The CDR3 runs 16 residues. Per the germline V gene, CDR1 is KGHDR and CDR2 is SFDVKD. The chain's CDR3 is CATSGTSGGAGNEQFF. CDR3 nucleotides: TGTGCCACCTCAGGGACTAGCGGGGGGGCGGGCAATGAGCAGTTCTTC.

This chain connects TRBV6-5 to TRBJ2-5; the match to TRBD2 covers 11 bases. The CDR3 contains 15 residues. Germline-derived CDR1 and CDR2 are MNHEY and SVGAGI. Germline trimming cut 7 bases from V and 5 bases from J; bases unmatched to any gene: 9. The CDR3 DNA follows: TGTGCCAGCAAAGTAGCGGGAGGGCCGGGTGAGACCCAGTACTTC. It encodes CASKVAGGPGETQYF.

J is TRBJ2-3 and V is TRBV24-1; 10 bases map to TRBD1. Looked up from germline, CDR1 is KGHDR and CDR2 is SFDVKD. The CDR3 contains 17 residues. V dropped 0 bases and J dropped 4; count of bases not matched to a gene: 6. The CDR3 sequence is CATSDLPGTGVADTQYF. The CDR3 region has the DNA TGTGCCACCAGTGATTTGCCCGGGACAGGGGTTGCAGATACGCAGTATTTT.

The chain is built from TRBV5-7 and TRBJ1-4; TRBD1 aligns across 9 bases. Being an ORF, TRBV5-7 has a function that is uncertain. J was trimmed by 10 bases and V by 7 bases; bases with no gene match: 11. The CDR3 sequence is 14 residues long. The CDR3 loop reads CASVTRDRAGKLFF. The CDR3 nucleotides are TGTGCCAGCGTAACCCGGGACAGGGCCGGAAAACTGTTTTTT.

The gene calls are TRBV28 and TRBJ2-5; TRBD2 is a possible D gene (5 bases). The V and J ends lost 5 bases and 5 bases respectively, with 21 bases between them. This CDR3 region has 16 residues. Germline V gene lookup returns CDR1 MDHEN and CDR2 SYDVKM. CDR3 protein: CASSLNRRGFGETQYF. DNA for the CDR3: TGTGCCAGCAGTCTTAATAGGAGAGGGTTCGGGGAGACCCAGTACTTC. The complete variable domain, with remaining parts taken from reference TRBV28 and TRBJ2-5, reads DVKVTQSSRYLVKRTGEKVFLECVQDMDHENMFWYRQDPGLGLRLIYFSYDVKMKEKGDIPEGYSVSREKKERFSLILESASTNQTSMYLCASSLNRRGFGETQYFGPGTRLLVL.

This clone is a singleton in its sample. The J gene is TRBJ1-1, the V gene TRBV27, with a possible D match to TRBD1 (6 bases). Germline V gives CDR1 MNHEY, CDR2 SMNVEV (reference sequence). Trimming pared 8 bases from V and 1 base from J, leaving 11 bases between. The CDR3 covers 13 residues. CDR3 DNA: TGTGCCAGCTGTAGGGGGGGGAACACTGAAGCTTTCTTT. Encoded protein: CASCRGGNTEAFF.

The gene calls are TRBV28 and TRBJ2-7; 7 bases are a match to TRBD2. The CDR3 extends over 13 amino acids. Germline loops: CDR1 MDHEN, CDR2 SYDVKM. With V trimmed by 10 bases and J by 4 bases, 10 bases remained unmatched. Written as DNA, the CDR3 is TGTGCCATCGCCCGGACTAGTTCGTACGAGCAGTACTTC. Encoded protein: CAIARTSSYEQYF.

The V call is TRBV4-1, the J call TRBJ2-3; 13 bases align to TRBD2. The CDR3 consists of 15 residues. J lost 4 bases, V lost 6 bases, and 4 bases had no gene match. Germline V gene data show CDR1 as MGHRA and CDR2 as YSYEKL. The CDR3: CASRYGLAGADTQYF. For the CDR3, the DNA is TGCGCCAGCAGATACGGACTAGCGGGAGCAGATACGCAGTATTTT.

The chain recombines TRBV10-3 with TRBJ1-4, with 12 nucleotides matching TRBD1. CDR1 and CDR2 from the germline V gene are ENHRY and SYGVKD. The CDR3 loop spans 15 amino acids. V shed 4 bases and J 8 bases; nucleotides not matched to a gene: 5. CDR3: CAISGGQGAREKLFF. The CDR3 bases are TGTGCCATCAGTGGGGGACAGGGGGCGCGAGAAAAACTGTTTTTT.